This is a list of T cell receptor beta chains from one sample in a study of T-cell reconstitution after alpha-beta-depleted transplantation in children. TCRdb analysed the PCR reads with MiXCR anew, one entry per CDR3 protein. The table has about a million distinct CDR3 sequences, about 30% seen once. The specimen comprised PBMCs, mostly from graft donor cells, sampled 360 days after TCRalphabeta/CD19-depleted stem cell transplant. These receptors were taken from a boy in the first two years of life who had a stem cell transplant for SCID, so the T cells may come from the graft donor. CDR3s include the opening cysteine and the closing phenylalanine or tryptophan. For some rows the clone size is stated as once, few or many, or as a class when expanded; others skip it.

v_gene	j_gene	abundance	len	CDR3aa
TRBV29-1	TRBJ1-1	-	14	CSVVFLDRLTEAFF
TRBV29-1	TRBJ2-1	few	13	CSAWPEAYNEQFF
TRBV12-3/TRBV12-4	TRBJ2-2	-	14	CASRSGVNTGELFF
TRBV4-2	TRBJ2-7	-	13	CASSPYPGNLQYF
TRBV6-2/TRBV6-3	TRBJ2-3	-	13	CASSYDRFHTQYF
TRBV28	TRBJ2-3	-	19	CASSPPTSGGSPRTDTQYF
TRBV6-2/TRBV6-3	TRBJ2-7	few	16	CASSQPGDSYSYEQYF
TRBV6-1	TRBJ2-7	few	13	CASSRQISYEQYF
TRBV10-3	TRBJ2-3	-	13	CAISAGSPDTQYF
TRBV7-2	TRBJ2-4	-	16	CASSLGPGVDKNIQYF
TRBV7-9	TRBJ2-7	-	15	CASSARVALSYEQYF